This T cell receptor (beta chain) was sequenced during a study of T cell responses to AZD1222 COVID-19 vaccine. Study results and limitations: The repertoires were collected only after the peak T cell response. Nearly half of spike-specific TCRs reportedly target unmutated variant regions. After two AZD1222 doses, spike-specific TCR breadth and depth rose versus day 0. Possibly, clonal diversity was underestimated; donors were largely white British and included more females.

The CDR3 sequence is 16 residues long. The germline CDR1 and CDR2 sequences are MNHEY and SVGAGI. V was pared by 2 bases and J by 4 bases, with 7 bases of the junction left unmatched. Turning to this clone: The antigen remains unidentified.

The table came from immunoSEQ multiplex PCR; TCRdb's copy has only in-frame clones and leaves some out. The sample gives tens of thousands of clones, around nine tenths of which show up once; roughly 4.8% is in the top ten. The sample consisted of peripheral blood, taken on day 0 of MenACWY control vaccination. This receptor was identified in an adult in good health. The V call is TRBV6-5, the J call TRBJ2-7; 11 nucleotides match TRBD2. CDR3: CASSYAGLAVSYEQYF. Here the CDR3 DNA reads TGTGCCAGCAGTTACGCGGGACTAGCGGTCTCGTACGAGCAGTACTTC.